This is a list of T cell receptor beta chains from one sample in a study of blood T cells in healthy people across ages. Each CDR3 protein gets one entry after TCRdb re-called the 5' RACE reads with MiXCR. In the table there are hundreds of thousands of distinct CDR3 sequences, under 40% of which are singletons. The sequenced material came from blood. The receptors stem from a man between 18 and 35 years old in good health. Both conserved end residues are trimmed from each CDR3. Each record gives: D gene, J gene, V gene, CDR3 protein. D genes are given only for firm matches.

D gene: TRBD1; J gene: TRBJ2-1; V gene: TRBV27; CDR3 protein: ASAGQGAAHNEQF
D gene: TRBD2; J gene: TRBJ2-1; V gene: TRBV20-1; CDR3 protein: SARATSGGYNEQF
D gene: .; J gene: TRBJ2-5; V gene: TRBV13; CDR3 protein: ASSLGLSETQY
D gene: .; J gene: TRBJ2-1; V gene: TRBV12-3/TRBV12-4; CDR3 protein: ASSTTGSPANEQF
D gene: .; J gene: TRBJ1-2; V gene: TRBV9; CDR3 protein: ASSVDPGRGLGYT
D gene: .; J gene: TRBJ1-2; V gene: TRBV5-1; CDR3 protein: ASSLNSGADGYT
D gene: .; J gene: TRBJ2-1; V gene: TRBV5-1; CDR3 protein: ASSPRPGTLYNEQF
D gene: .; J gene: TRBJ1-2; V gene: TRBV7-9; CDR3 protein: ASSLPGQLKLNYGYT
D gene: .; J gene: TRBJ1-1; V gene: TRBV5-1; CDR3 protein: ASSFGTDDTEAF
D gene: .; J gene: TRBJ2-7; V gene: TRBV7-6; CDR3 protein: ASSLSQVGHEQY
D gene: TRBD2; J gene: TRBJ2-3; V gene: TRBV25-1; CDR3 protein: ASSEWTSGGTDTQY
D gene: .; J gene: TRBJ1-1; V gene: TRBV29-1; CDR3 protein: SVESRLMNTEAF
D gene: .; J gene: TRBJ2-3; V gene: TRBV4-1; CDR3 protein: ASSQTYEGRDTQY
D gene: TRBD2; J gene: TRBJ2-3; V gene: TRBV20-1; CDR3 protein: SARAGGTVTDTQY
D gene: TRBD2; J gene: TRBJ2-3; V gene: TRBV23-1; CDR3 protein: ASSHVAGPSSDTQY
D gene: .; J gene: TRBJ2-5; V gene: TRBV20-1; CDR3 protein: SVLGSGQETQY
D gene: .; J gene: TRBJ1-6; V gene: TRBV4-1; CDR3 protein: ASSQTGSANSPLH
D gene: .; J gene: TRBJ2-1; V gene: TRBV6-2/TRBV6-3; CDR3 protein: ATKGGAFNEQF
D gene: .; J gene: TRBJ2-7; V gene: TRBV20-1; CDR3 protein: SAPSPRGDNEQY
D gene: TRBD1; J gene: TRBJ1-2; V gene: TRBV4-3; CDR3 protein: ASSQQTGDGYT
D gene: TRBD1; J gene: TRBJ1-1; V gene: TRBV20-1; CDR3 protein: SGTGDTEAF
D gene: TRBD1; J gene: TRBJ1-1; V gene: TRBV7-2; CDR3 protein: ASRRDSPAF
D gene: .; J gene: TRBJ1-5; V gene: TRBV28; CDR3 protein: ASTYGQGNQPQH